The sequence of this T cell receptor beta chain was determined in a study of cytomegalovirus exposure and HLA in healthy donors. Study-wide points: According to the study, 160 or so TCR beta chains were cytomegalovirus-associated. Reports credit the classifier with highly specific, highly sensitive diagnosis of cytomegalovirus status.

These donors were members of the approximately 110-subject validation cohort, a group separate from the roughly 670-subject first cohort. Turning to this clone: Antigen: not known.

This CDR3 comprises 13 residues. Germline assignment: CDR1 LGHNT and CDR2 FRNRAP. V lost 5 bases to trimming and J lost 3 bases, with 10 bases between them. The data were produced by immunoSEQ multiplex PCR, yet TCRdb's version contains in-frame clones alone and is incomplete. The table includes about 200,000 clones, roughly 91% detected once. This rearrangement joins TRBV12-5 to TRBJ1-2; no definite D call. Sequenced: PBMCs. The receptor's source is a woman aged 18-35 years in good health and CMV-seropositive. In DNA form, the CDR3 reads TGTGCTAGTGGTCCACCGGTGGACTATGGCTACACCTTC. Its protein product is CASGPPVDYGYTF.